This is a list of T cell receptor beta chains from one sample in a study of T cells in Graves' hyperthyroidism and ophthalmopathy. TCRdb re-derived calls from the multiplex PCR reads in MiXCR, one entry per CDR3 protein. The data contain about 420,000 distinct CDR3 sequences, around a sixth of them singletons. Specimen: blood. Receptors originate from a woman younger than 35 with Graves' hyperthyroidism. CDR3s include the opening cysteine and the closing phenylalanine or tryptophan. A D gene is named only where the DNA matches it firmly. The size entry is marked missing in some rows and otherwise reads once, few, many or a size class.

TRBJ2-1	NA	TRBV7-7	NA	CASSLGGTHNEQFF	TGTGCTAGCAGCTTAGGTGGGACCCACAATGAGCAGTTCTTC
TRBJ1-1	NA	TRBV6-1	few	CASSEAIGRNTEAFF	TGTGCCAGCAGTGAAGCGATAGGGCGGAACACTGAAGCTTTCTTT
TRBJ2-7	TRBD2	TRBV5-6	few	CASSRTMTSGVYEQYF	TGTGCCAGCAGCCGGACCATGACTAGCGGTGTTTACGAGCAGTACTTC
TRBJ2-3	TRBD1	TRBV7-3	NA	CASSSRQGAKDTQYF	TGTGCCAGCAGTTCCCGACAGGGGGCAAAAGATACGCAGTATTTT
TRBJ1-1	TRBD1	TRBV18	many	CASSPSDRKKNTEAFF	TGTGCCAGCTCACCATCGGACAGGAAAAAGAACACTGAAGCTTTCTTT
TRBJ2-5	NA	TRBV2	NA	CGGGAFQETQYF	TGTGGAGGGGGGGCCTTCCAAGAGACCCAGTACTTC
TRBJ2-7	TRBD1	TRBV11-3	many	CASSSGQGPVPADEQYF	TGTGCCAGCAGCTCTGGACAGGGACCCGTTCCTGCGGACGAGCAGTACTTC
TRBJ1-2	TRBD1	TRBV12-5	many	CASGRDRDGYTF	TGTGCTAGTGGTAGGGACAGGGACGGCTACACCTTC
TRBJ2-3	NA	TRBV29-1	few	CSVASGTSTDTQYF	TGCAGCGTTGCATCCGGGACTAGCACAGATACGCAGTATTTT
TRBJ1-1	NA	TRBV28	NA	CASSFRVAEAFF	TGTGCCAGCAGTTTTCGGGTCGCTGAAGCTTTCTTT
TRBJ2-5	TRBD2	TRBV10-3	few	CAISRGEVGETQYF	TGTGCCATCAGCCGGGGGGAAGTGGGAGAGACCCAGTACTTC
TRBJ2-3	NA	TRBV13	many	CASRLQGIADTQYF	TGTGCCAGCAGGCTACAAGGGATCGCAGATACGCAGTATTTT
TRBJ2-1	TRBD1	TRBV10-3	NA	CAISEPRTGKGNEQFF	TGTGCCATCAGTGAGCCGAGGACAGGGAAAGGGAATGAGCAGTTCTTC
TRBJ2-7	NA	TRBV11-2	NA	CASSPGQTYEQYF	TGTGCCAGCAGCCCTGGACAGACCTACGAGCAGTACTTC